The 8 T cell receptor beta chains listed next were all sequenced from one sample in a study of shared clonotypes between healthy human individuals. The assay was immunoSEQ multiplex PCR, and TCRdb's table has in-frame clones only and misses some. The data show under 2.5 million clones, with roughly 92% seen just once and 0.37% held by the top ten. Source material: naive CD4+ T cells from PBMCs. As to subset: CD45RA+ positively selected. The receptors here all came from a man between 18 and 29 years old in good health. Some clones in this sample may be carry-over from other donors' samples.

This sequence joins TRBV5-1 and TRBJ1-4; D is ambiguous. There are 14 residues in the CDR3. The germline V gene encodes CDR1 SGHRS and CDR2 YFSETQ. Deletions cut 4 bases from V and 11 bases from J, with 18 bases between. The chain's CDR3 is CASSAAGIGVKLFF. The CDR3 nucleotides are TGCGCCAGCAGCGCCGCGGGCATTGGTGTGAAACTGTTTTTT.

The chain links TRBV28 to TRBJ2-3; weak D call: TRBD1 (5 bases). This CDR3 spans 14 amino acids. CDR1 is MDHEN and CDR2 is SYDVKM in the germline V gene. V was clipped by 5 bases and J by 2 bases, with 11 bases between them. The CDR3 protein is CASSPSGYTDTQYF. DNA of the CDR3: TGTGCCAGCAGTCCGTCAGGGTACACAGATACGCAGTATTTT.

The rearrangement joins TRBV25-1 to TRBJ1-1, with a possible D match to TRBD1 (5 bases). V gave up 1 base and J gave up 1 base, with 10 bases separating them. The CDR3 is 15 residues long. Germline CDR1 and CDR2: MGHDK and SYGVNS. CDR3 coding DNA: TGTGCCAGCAGTGAATCGGGACGGAAGAACACTGAAGCTTTCTTT. This encodes CASSESGRKNTEAFF.

Comments on this clone: This sample includes further DNA sequences coding for the same CDR3. This sequence joins TRBV7-3 and TRBJ2-1; a possible D gene is TRBD1 (5 bases). The V end lost 5 bases, the J end lost 3 bases, and 8 bases lay between the germline ends. This CDR3 spans 13 amino acids. Germline lookup yields CDR1 SGHTA and CDR2 FQGTGA. The CDR3 DNA reads as TGTGCCAGCAGCCCTACAGGCTACAATGAGCAGTTCTTC. Translated, it gives CASSPTGYNEQFF.

A note on this clone: The same CDR3 arises from other DNA sequences in this sample as well. The chain couples TRBV5-1 to TRBJ1-1, with D possibly matching TRBD1 (5 bases). CDR1 is SGHRS, CDR2 YFSETQ, per germline. CDR3 length: 14 amino acids. Trimming removed 0 bases at V and 4 bases at J, with 10 bases between. CDR3 sequence reads: CASSLGPGGTEAFF. CDR3 in DNA: TGCGCCAGCAGCTTGGGTCCCGGGGGCACTGAAGCTTTCTTT.

The CDR3 DNA follows: TGTGCCAGCACCTCCCCGGGGGGAGCTAATGAAAAACTGTTTTTT. Protein: CASTSPGGANEKLFF. The V call is TRBV19, the J call TRBJ1-4; weak D call: TRBD1 (5 bases). The CDR3 contains 15 residues. V shed 9 bases and J shed 3 bases, with 17 bases lying between them. Germline CDR1 LNHDA, CDR2 SQIVND (reference sequence). The full variable domain, completed using reference TRBV19 and TRBJ1-4, is DGGITQSPKYLFRKEGQNVTLSCEQNLNHDAMYWYRQDPGQGLRLIYYSQIVNDFQKGDIAEGYSVSREKKESFPLTVTSAQKNPTAFYLCASTSPGGANEKLFFGSGTQLSVL.

V gene TRBV7-6 combines with J gene TRBJ2-1; 9 bases map to TRBD2. The V gene end was trimmed by 5 bases and the J gene end by 6 bases; junction bases not matched to a gene: 14. CDR3 length equals 17 residues. Germline V gene sequence: CDR1 SGHVS, CDR2 FNYEAQ. The DNA for the CDR3 is TGTGCCAGCAGCCCTACCCGGACTAGCGACCAGAGCAATGAGCAGTTCTTC. Its protein product is CASSPTRTSDQSNEQFF.

The chain uses TRBV7-3 and TRBJ2-1; TRBD2 aligns across 10 bases. Germline V gene data show CDR1 as SGHTA and CDR2 as FQGTGA. This CDR3 comprises 15 residues. Trimming took 4 bases from V and 3 from J; bases not matched to a gene: 3. CDR3 sequence: CASSSSGSHYNEQFF. CDR3 DNA: TGTGCCAGCAGCTCTAGCGGGAGCCACTACAATGAGCAGTTCTTC.